This T cell receptor beta chain was sequenced in a study of cytotoxic CD8 clonotypes in ibrutinib-treated CLL. On this clone itself: As yet, its antigen is unknown.

Generated by immunoSEQ multiplex PCR, the TCRdb table keeps only in-frame clones and is missing some. The profile shows 55,000 to 85,000 clones, about nine tenths of them singletons. Study-wide results and caveats: Sustained-remission and progressing patients were not sampled at matched times. Public clonotypes proved infrequent, and on treatment they shrank or remained steady. Having risen at ibrutinib response, clonality had fallen back toward baseline by progression.

The TCR originated in a human donor with chronic lymphocytic leukemia. Specimen: PBMCs, collected after 12 months of ibrutinib treatment.

CDR3 coding DNA: TGTGCCAGCAGCTTAGGGCAGCCTAATCAGCCCCAGCATTTT. The encoded protein is CASSLGQPNQPQHF. The chain recombines TRBV7-9 with TRBJ1-5; no reliable D call. V was pared by 1 base and J by 4 bases, with 8 bases between. Germline loops: CDR1 SEHNR, CDR2 FQNEAQ (reference sequence). The CDR3 loop spans 14 amino acids.